This T cell receptor beta chain was retrieved from a study of metastatic and nonmetastatic thyroid tumors. The wider study: Across blood and tumor or nodule tissue, repertoires from malignant and benign thyroid patients were compared with one another. General study results and limits: As reported, TCR beta diversity in blood and tumor was significantly higher in malignant thyroid tumors than in benign nodules.

The ends lost 6 bases at V and 10 bases at J; junction bases unmatched: 16. Per germline, CDR1 MDHEN and CDR2 SYDVKM. CDR3 size: 17 residues. This clone was picked up many times. Antigen unknown. Ahead of thyroid surgery, no patient had received treatment of any kind. Per the study methods: For papillary thyroid cancer, a distant-metastasis classifier was constructed from CDR3 differences observed across clinicopathological groups. TCRdb used MiXCR to call clones anew from the PCR reads. These V and J calls rely on TCRdb rather than the paper's analysis. Among some 38,000 clones listed, 13% were seen once.

V gene TRBV28 combines with J gene TRBJ2-1; 12 nucleotides match TRBD1. Sequenced material: blood. The source of this sequence is a female donor with papillary thyroid cancer or a benign thyroid nodule (not recorded which). Some clones in this sample may be carry-over from other donors' samples. This chain's CDR3 is CASSLPRPGQGAREQFF. CDR3 DNA sequence: TGTGCCAGCAGCCTTCCTCGACCGGGACAGGGGGCGCGGGAGCAGTTCTTC. Complete variable domain (other parts from reference TRBV28 and TRBJ2-1): DVKVTQSSRYLVKRTGEKVFLECVQDMDHENMFWYRQDPGLGLRLIYFSYDVKMKEKGDIPEGYSVSREKKERFSLILESASTNQTSMYLCASSLPRPGQGAREQFFGPGTRLTVL.